The sequence of this T cell receptor beta chain was determined in a study of early T cells in non-severe SARS-CoV-2 infection. Study-level background: Sequencing input comprised bulk RNA from unsorted whole blood; chain pairing was not available.

TCRdb independently ran MiXCR on the 5' RACE reads; one entry per CDR3 protein. The sample includes 30,000 to 35,000 distinct CDR3 sequences, roughly 5.7% of them seen just once. This clonotype showed up many times. The CDR3 spans 13 residues. Trimming removed 3 bases from V and 6 bases from J, with 11 bases in between. From germline, CDR1 is SGHDN and CDR2 FVKESK. The TCR sequence derives from an adult who was a healthcare worker with PCR-confirmed SARS-CoV-2 infection or an uninfected control (not recorded which). The sequenced sample consisted of whole blood. The genes are TRBV14 and TRBJ1-2; D is unclear. Written as DNA, the CDR3 is TGTGCCAGCAGCCATGCGCGTACTAATGGCTACACCTTC. Amino acid sequence: CASSHARTNGYTF.